These 10 T cell receptor beta chains originate from one sample sequenced in a study of cytomegalovirus exposure and HLA in healthy donors. PCR used 60 Vbeta primers and 13 Jbeta primers. The assay was immunoSEQ multiplex PCR, and TCRdb's table has in-frame clones only and misses some. This table holds roughly 110,000 clones, about 74% found once. The sample was PBMCs. The receptors were sampled from a woman aged 40 to 50 in good health and CMV-seropositive.

The chain has TRBV30 and TRBJ1-5; unclear D gene. The V end lost 1 base, the J end lost 1 base, and 8 bases lay between the germline ends. The CDR3 sequence is 14 residues long. Germline CDR1 is GTSNPN and CDR2 is SVGIG (reference sequence). In nucleotides, the CDR3 is TGTGCCTGGAGTGGGGGAGGAAGCAATCAGCCCCAGCATTTT. It encodes CAWSGGGSNQPQHF.

This chain joins TRBV6-1 and TRBJ2-1; TRBD1 is a possible D gene (7 bases). V lost 2 bases to trimming and J lost 9 bases, with 17 bases between them. Germline values: CDR1 MNHNS, CDR2 SASEGT. The length of the CDR3 is 15 residues. The CDR3 bases are TGTGCCAGCAGTGAAACCTCAGGGGGGCTCAGTGAGCAGTTCTTC. Its translation: CASSETSGGLSEQFF.

The rearrangement uses TRBV5-8 and TRBJ1-5, with a tentative D call TRBD1 (6 bases). CDR1 and CDR2 from the germline V gene are SGHTS and YDEGEE. The CDR3 contains 12 residues. V lost 4 bases and J 4 bases, leaving 6 bases between the germline ends. DNA for the CDR3: TGTGCCAGCAGCGGACAGAATCAGCCCCAGCATTTT. The encoded protein is CASSGQNQPQHF.

This clone turned up a few times. The J gene is TRBJ2-5, the V gene TRBV10-2; the match to TRBD2 covers 13 bases. The CDR3 is 17 amino acids. V was pared by 4 bases and J by 3 bases, with 8 bases of the junction left unmatched. Germline loops: CDR1 WSHSY, CDR2 SAAADI. In DNA, the CDR3 is TGCGCCAGCAGTGGGGGGACTAGCGGGGCTCCGGAAGAGACCCAGTACTTC. Translated, it gives CASSGGTSGAPEETQYF.

The J gene is TRBJ1-1, the V gene TRBV5-1; D uncertain. The ends were cut back, 0 bases at V and 1 base at J, with 13 bases in the middle. Germline V gene lookup returns CDR1 SGHRS and CDR2 YFSETQ. The CDR3 spans 16 residues. CDR3 nucleotides: TGCGCCAGCAGCTTGGGTTTCGGACTGACGAACACTGAAGCTTTCTTT. Translation: CASSLGFGLTNTEAFF.

The rearrangement uses TRBV29-1 and TRBJ2-3, with D possibly TRBD2 on 5 matching bases. CDR3 length equals 12 residues. Germline V gene data show CDR1 as SQVTM and CDR2 as ANQGSEA. The CDR3 DNA reads TGCACCGTCGGGGTTAGCACAGATACGCAGTATTTT. The encoded protein is CTVGVSTDTQYF.

V gene TRBV6-5 combines with J gene TRBJ1-2; 7 nucleotides align to TRBD1. The CDR3 is 14 amino acids. Germline-derived CDR1 and CDR2 are MNHEY and SVGAGI. Trimming removed 5 bases from V and 0 bases from J; junction bases left unmatched: 3. The CDR3, as DNA: TGTGCCAGCAGTAAAGGACAGGCTAACTATGGCTACACCTTC. Its protein product is CASSKGQANYGYTF.

The CDR3 DNA sequence: TGTGCCACCAGCAGAGATACGGGGGGCGGGGAGACCCAGTACTTC. It yields the protein CATSRDTGGGETQYF. This chain joins TRBV15 and TRBJ2-5; TRBD2 might be the D (7 bases). From germline, CDR1 is LNHNV and CDR2 YYDKDF (reference sequence). The CDR3 sequence is 15 residues long. The V end lost 0 bases, the J end lost 5 bases, and 13 bases lay between the germline ends.

This clone was seen many times. This rearrangement joins TRBV5-6 to TRBJ1-4, with D perhaps TRBD1 (6 bases). The germline V gene has CDR1 SGHDT and CDR2 YYEEEE. This CDR3 is 13 amino acids long. The germline V and J ends were trimmed by 3 bases and 7 bases, with 10 bases remaining between them. CDR3 DNA sequence: TGTGCCAGCAGCTCAGGGACAAGTGAAAAACTGTTTTTT. Protein product: CASSSGTSEKLFF.

This clone occurred a few times. The J gene is TRBJ1-6, the V gene TRBV6-1, with 9 bases identical to TRBD1. The CDR3 covers 16 residues. V lost 4 bases, J lost 4 bases, and 5 bases stayed unmatched. Germline V gene lookup returns CDR1 MNHNS and CDR2 SASEGT. The CDR3: CASSGGQGNYNSPLHF. For the CDR3, the DNA is TGTGCCAGCAGTGGGGGACAGGGTAATTATAATTCACCCCTCCACTTT.